This entry lists 17 T cell receptor beta chains sequenced from one sample in a study of post-analysis software for immune sequencing data. The study's findings and limits: Compared with controls, patients had more of five or six TRBV segments, including TRBV5-6, TRBV5-1 and TRBV20-1.

TCR beta cDNA libraries had unique molecular identifiers. From the PCR reads, TCRdb called clonotypes with MiXCR, one entry per CDR3 protein. The data contain fewer than 850,000 distinct CDR3 sequences, just over 45% of them singletons. Which antigens these TCRs recognize remains unknown. Material: blood. The receptors were sampled from a girl under 18 with multiple sclerosis.

This clonotype occurred a few times. The chain links TRBV29-1 to TRBJ1-2, with TRBD1 matching over 10 bases. The CDR3 loop spans 13 amino acids. Germline V CDR1 and CDR2: SQVTM, ANQGSEA. Trimming cost V 6 bases and J 1 base; bases outside gene matches: 2. CDR3 residues: CSVGTGVNYGYTF. CDR3 sequence (DNA): TGCAGCGTGGGGACAGGGGTTAACTATGGCTACACCTTC.

The chain uses TRBV7-2 and TRBJ2-3; 7 bases fit TRBD2. This CDR3 contains 15 residues. The germline V gene has CDR1 SGHTA and CDR2 FQGNSA. The ends lost 5 bases at V and 0 bases at J; junction bases unmatched: 5. The CDR3 loop is CASSISGFSTDTQYF. CDR3 bases: TGTGCCAGCAGCATTAGCGGGTTTAGCACAGATACGCAGTATTTT.

The CDR3 coding sequence is TGCAGCGTTGAAGAACCTACAGGGGAACAGACCAACTCCTACGAGCAGTACTTC. Translation: CSVEEPTGEQTNSYEQYF. The chain is built from TRBV29-1 and TRBJ2-4, with 7 bases matching TRBD1. The last part of the DNA fits TRBJ2-7 better; the J call may be wrong. This CDR3 is 18 amino acids long. Germline assignment: CDR1 SQVTM and CDR2 ANQGSEA.

The genes are TRBV7-9 and TRBJ2-1, with 7 bases aligning to TRBD1. This CDR3 region has 13 residues. With 5 bases clipped from V and 8 bases from J, the junction kept 6 bases outside the gene matches. In germline, CDR1 is SEHNR, CDR2 FQNEAQ (reference sequence). The DNA for the CDR3 is TGTGCCAGCAGCCAGACCGACAGGGATGAGCAGTTCTTC. Amino acids: CASSQTDRDEQFF.

This clonotype was detected only a few times. The chain combines TRBV29-1 with TRBJ2-4; D is undetermined. TRBJ2-5 matches the DNA end more closely, so the J call is doubtful. The CDR3 is 13 residues long. Germline lookup yields CDR1 SQVTM and CDR2 ANQGSEA. CDR3 protein: CSVEVGRTGTQYF. CDR3 nucleotides: TGCAGCGTTGAAGTTGGTAGGACGGGGACCCAGTACTTC.

The CDR3 spells CSAEGLRSYEQYF. CDR3 nucleotides: TGCAGTGCGGAGGGACTCCGGAGCTACGAGCAGTACTTC. The chain couples TRBV20-1 to TRBJ2-7; tentative D call: TRBD2 (6 bases). This CDR3 is built from 13 residues. CDR1 is DFQATT and CDR2 is SNEGSKA in the germline V gene (reference sequence). Deletions cut 6 bases from V and 3 bases from J, with 15 bases between.

The chain joins TRBV29-1 to TRBJ2-3; tentative D call: TRBD1 (5 bases). Germline assignment: CDR1 SQVTM and CDR2 ANQGSEA. Deletions cut 8 bases from V and 3 bases from J, with 18 bases between. The CDR3 is 14 amino acids. The CDR3 region is CSTIPRGFTDTQYF. CDR3 nucleotides: TGCAGCACCATTCCTAGGGGTTTTACAGATACGCAGTATTTT.

The chain couples TRBV4-3 to TRBJ1-2, with TRBD1 matching 8 bases. The trim removed 0 bases at V and 1 base at J, leaving 7 bases unmatched. This CDR3 has 17 amino acids. Germline CDR1 is LGHNA and CDR2 is YSLEER. For the CDR3, the DNA is TGCGCCAGCAGCCAAGAGATCAGGACAGGGATTAACTATGGCTACACCTTC. This sequence encodes CASSQEIRTGINYGYTF.

This chain links TRBV11-2 with TRBJ2-3; tentative D call: TRBD1 (6 bases). The CDR3 has 16 residues. CDR1 is SGHAT, CDR2 FQNNGV, per germline. Trimming removed 5 bases at V and 2 bases at J, with 17 bases between. CDR3 bases: TGTGCCAGCAGCCTAAGACAGGCAGCCCACACAGATACGCAGTATTTT. This translates into CASSLRQAAHTDTQYF. Full variable domain (rest looked up from reference TRBV11-2 and TRBJ2-3): EAGVAQSPRYKIIEKRQSVAFWCNPISGHATLYWYQQILGQGPKLLIQFQNNGVVDDSQLPKDRFSAERLKGVDSTLKIQPAKLEDSAVYLCASSLRQAAHTDTQYFGPGTRLTVL.

This clonotype was seen a few times. The chain has TRBV6-5 and TRBJ2-7; D might be TRBD1 (5 bases). The CDR3 sequence is 12 residues long. Germline V gene lookup returns CDR1 MNHEY and CDR2 SVGAGI. Trimming took 11 bases from V and 7 from J, leaving 18 bases between them. The CDR3 loop reads CAAFQGPDEQYF. The CDR3, as DNA: TGTGCCGCGTTCCAGGGTCCGGATGAGCAGTACTTC.

The chain has TRBV7-9 and TRBJ2-3, with D possibly being TRBD1 or TRBD2 (6 bases each). The CDR3 is made up of 14 amino acids. V was shortened by 5 bases and J by 5 bases, with 14 bases between the two germline ends. Germline values: CDR1 SEHNR, CDR2 FQNEAQ (reference sequence). CDR3 in amino acids: CASSHGGGRDTQYF. CDR3 sequence (DNA): TGTGCCAGCAGCCACGGAGGGGGGAGAGATACGCAGTATTTT. The variable domain in full, completed from reference TRBV7-9 and TRBJ2-3, reads DTGVSQNPRHKITKRGQNVTFRCDPISEHNRLYWYRQTLGQGPEFLTYFQNEAQLEKSRLLSDRFSAERPKGSFSTLEIQRTEQGDSAMYLCASSHGGGRDTQYFGPGTRLTVL.

The table lists this clonotype with a few counts. The chain employs TRBV3-1 and TRBJ2-1; the D gene is possibly TRBD2 (7 bases). The V end was cut by 5 bases, the J end by 4 bases, with 15 bases between. There are 15 residues in the CDR3. Germline CDR1 is LGHDT and CDR2 is YNNKEL (reference sequence). The CDR3 region is CASSIRGRAYNEQFF. CDR3 bases: TGTGCCAGCAGCATAAGGGGGAGGGCATACAATGAGCAGTTCTTC.

This chain connects TRBV7-2 to TRBJ2-6; D gene uncertain. Trimming stripped 5 bases from V and 0 bases from J, with 11 bases between. The germline V gene has CDR1 SGHTA and CDR2 FQGNSA. CDR3 size: 16 residues. The CDR3 loop is CASSLSPSSGANVLTF. CDR3 DNA: TGTGCCAGCAGCCTCAGTCCCAGCTCTGGGGCCAACGTCCTGACTTTC.

About this clonotype itself: A junction end diverges from the germline sequence, so it may reflect a read error. The chain combines TRBV5-1 with TRBJ2-5, with D unresolved. This CDR3 is built from 14 residues. Germline V lookup: CDR1 SGHRS, CDR2 YFSETQ. CDR3 DNA: TGCGCCAGCAGCTTGTCCACGTACCAAGAGACCCGGTACTTC. Encoded protein: CASSLSTYQETRYF. The whole variable domain, remainder taken from reference TRBV5-1 and TRBJ2-5, is KAGVTQTPRYLIKTRGQQVTLSCSPISGHRSVSWYQQTPGQGLQFLFEYFSETQRNKGNFPGRFSGRQFSNSRSEMNVSTLELGDSALYLCASSLSTYQETRYFGPGTRLLVL.

The chain has TRBV5-1 and TRBJ2-7; TRBD1 matches at 7 bases. There are 11 residues in the CDR3. Germline CDR1 is SGHRS and CDR2 is YFSETQ. V was pared by 0 bases and J by 11 bases, with 2 bases of the junction left unmatched. CDR3 sequence (DNA): TGCGCCAGCAGCTTGGGAGGGGGCGAGTACTTC. It is translated as CASSLGGGEYF.

This clonotype was observed a single time. V usage is TRBV21-1 and J usage is TRBJ1-5. TRBV21-1 is noted as a pseudogene. The CDR3 contains 17 residues. The CDR3, as DNA: TGTGCCAGCAGCAATATCATGAGAGGGCCGAGCAATCAGCCCCAGCATTTT. It translates to CASSNIMRGPSNQPQHF.

J is TRBJ2-5 and V is TRBV20-1; weak D call: TRBD2 (6 bases). With the DNA end fitting TRBJ2-7 better, the J assignment may be wrong. The length of the CDR3 is 15 residues. Germline V gene lookup returns CDR1 DFQATT and CDR2 SNEGSKA (reference sequence). The CDR3 region has the DNA TGCAGTGCTAGAGATCACGGCGGGGCCTTGCGCGAGCAGTACTTC. This sequence encodes CSARDHGGALREQYF.